This TCR beta chain was identified in a study of identical twins. Study-wide results and caveats: Among monozygotic twins, out-of-frame TCR alpha sharing exceeded what models predicted.

TCRdb itself ran the 5' RACE reads through MiXCR, one entry per CDR3 protein. The sample includes under 400,000 distinct CDR3 sequences, approximately 8.8% seen only once; the top ten take roughly 8.9%. This clonotype was observed a few times. Its antigen is undetermined. This TCR was recovered from a woman in her forties or fifties in good health. Specimen: naive T cells sorted from blood.

CDR3 in DNA: TGTGCCACGCAAACTAGCGGAGTACAAAATGAGCAGTTCTTC. Translated: CATQTSGVQNEQFF. The chain carries TRBV12-3 or TRBV12-4 and TRBJ2-1, with TRBD2 matching 8 bases. With V trimmed by 10 bases and J by 7 bases, 12 bases remained unmatched. The CDR3 consists of 14 residues.